This TCR beta chain came from a study of blood T cell repertoires in COVID-19. V shed 7 bases and J shed 10 bases, with 14 bases lying between them. The CDR3 runs 11 residues. In germline, CDR1 is SQVTM, CDR2 ANQGSEA. Assay: immunoSEQ multiplex PCR; the TCRdb copy retains only in-frame clones and omits some. Found here are approximately 96,000 clones, 90% of them singletons; the top ten hold 1.5% to 2%. The sequence was collected from a man in his 60s with acute or convalescent COVID-19. Sample: peripheral blood. The chain carries TRBV29-1 and TRBJ2-1; a possible D gene is TRBD1 (5 bases). CDR3 DNA sequence: TGCAGCGCCTTACAGGTCCGAGAGCAGTTCTTC. It yields the protein CSALQVREQFF.